These 32 T cell receptor beta chains were all obtained from the same sample, sequenced in a study of neurological immune-mediated disorders (dated 2019 in TCRdb). The library relied on 5' RACE. The sequencer listed for this sample is Illumina HiSeq 2500. Using fastp at Q25 and MiXCR, TCRdb reprocessed the public reads and kept productive beta chains. Every entry covers one CDR3 protein and lists the most common genes and DNA from its rows. The sample has tens of thousands of distinct CDR3 sequences on record, approximately 12% of them singletons. Together, the top ten hold roughly a tenth of the sample. The sequencing sample was made of PBMCs. The source is a woman aged 55-70 years with HTLV-1-associated myelopathy (HAM/TSP).

Worth noting for this clonotype: A much larger clone differs from this one at a single base, so this may be a read error. The chain employs TRBV5-1 and TRBJ2-3; D might be TRBD1 (5 bases). This CDR3 contains 17 residues. Germline-derived CDR1 and CDR2 are SGHRS and YFSETQ. V lost 0 bases, J lost 5 bases, and 19 bases lay in between. The CDR3 is CASSLARVLRSIDTQYF. The CDR3 DNA follows: TGCGCCAGCAGCTTGGCCAGGGTTCTCCGATCCATAGATACGCAGTATTTT.

In this sample, this clonotype turned up many times. V and J are TRBV7-2 and TRBJ2-7, with D possibly being TRBD2 (6 bases). CDR3 length: 15 residues. V was cut by 0 bases and J by 2 bases, with 11 bases left in between. From germline, CDR1 is SGHTA and CDR2 FQGNSA. CDR3 loop: CASSLAGSGTYEQYF. The CDR3 DNA reads as TGTGCCAGCAGCTTAGCCGGGAGTGGCACCTACGAGCAGTACTTC.

This clonotype was observed at least ten times. This CDR3 is CASSPGETQYF. CDR3 nucleotide sequence: TGTGCCAGCAGCCCGGGGGAGACCCAGTACTTC. J is TRBJ2-5 and V is TRBV7-2, with D possibly being TRBD2 (5 bases). Germline CDR1 and CDR2: SGHTA and FQGNSA. Trimming cost V 5 bases and J 5 bases, with 6 bases left between them. The CDR3 loop spans 11 amino acids. Supplemented by reference TRBV7-2 and TRBJ2-5, the full variable domain reads GAGVSQSPSNKVTEKGKDVELRCDPISGHTALYWYRQSLGQGLEFLIYFQGNSAPDKSGLPSDRFSAERTGGSVSTLTIQRTQQEDSAVYLCASSPGETQYFGPGTRLLVL.

This clonotype was seen at least ten times. The chain uses TRBV10-3 and TRBJ2-2; 8 nucleotides match TRBD2. Germline V gene data show CDR1 as ENHRY and CDR2 as SYGVKD. The CDR3 length is 14 residues. J gave up 2 bases and V 10 bases, and 6 bases lay outside the gene matches. The CDR3: CATWTSRNTGELFF. In DNA form, the CDR3 reads TGTGCCACATGGACTAGCAGAAACACCGGGGAGCTGTTTTTT.

In this sample, this clonotype turned up many times. CDR3 nucleotide sequence: TGCGCCAGCAGCTTGACTAGCCAAGGCTCTGGGGCCAACGTCCTGACTTTC. Its protein product is CASSLTSQGSGANVLTF. This chain links TRBV5-1 with TRBJ2-6, with a tentative D call TRBD2 (6 bases). V was trimmed by 1 base and J by 0 bases, leaving 11 bases between them. Germline-derived CDR1 and CDR2 are SGHRS and YFSETQ. The CDR3 runs 17 residues.

This clonotype was seen ten or more times. The chain has TRBV18 and TRBJ2-7; 7 bases agree with TRBD2. Germline V gives CDR1 KGHSH, CDR2 LQKENI. The CDR3 sequence is 15 residues long. The V gene end was trimmed by 1 base and the J gene end by 6 bases; junction bases not matched to a gene: 9. The CDR3 DNA is TGTGCCAGCTCACCACGAGTGCTAGGGGAGGGCGAGCAGTACTTC. Translation: CASSPRVLGEGEQYF. The full variable domain, in which reference TRBV18 and TRBJ2-7 provide the parts outside the CDR3, is NAGVMQNPRHLVRRRGQEARLRCSPMKGHSHVYWYRQLPEEGLKFMVYLQKENIIDESGMPKERFSAEFPKEGPSILRIQQVVRGDSAAYFCASSPRVLGEGEQYFGPGTRLTVT.

This clonotype was observed at least ten times. The rearrangement links TRBV5-1 to TRBJ2-3; 8 bases line up with TRBD2. This CDR3 has 14 amino acids. With 3 bases clipped from V and 2 bases from J, the junction kept 2 bases outside the gene matches. CDR1 and CDR2 from the germline V gene are SGHRS and YFSETQ. CDR3 DNA: TGCGCCAGCAGCTCGGGAGGGCCCACAGATACGCAGTATTTT. The encoded protein is CASSSGGPTDTQYF.

This clonotype was seen ten or more times. The CDR3, as DNA: TGCGCCAGCAGCTTGGTAGCAGGGGAACACGGGGAGCTGTTTTTT. Its protein product is CASSLVAGEHGELFF. The chain has TRBV5-1 and TRBJ2-2, with D tentatively TRBD1 (6 bases). The V and J ends lost 0 bases and 7 bases respectively, with 13 bases between them. CDR3 length equals 15 residues. Germline CDR1 and CDR2: SGHRS and YFSETQ.

This clonotype was found many times. The chain carries TRBV2 and TRBJ2-3, with D perhaps TRBD1 (6 bases). CDR3 length equals 13 residues. Germline V gives CDR1 SNHLY, CDR2 FYNNEI. Trimming stripped 7 bases from V and 5 bases from J, with 13 bases between. The CDR3 is CASNLGQQDTQYF. CDR3 coding DNA: TGTGCCAGCAACTTAGGACAGCAAGATACGCAGTATTTT.

This clonotype was counted ten times or more. The chain uses TRBV7-2 and TRBJ2-2, with unresolved D. Trimming cost V 3 bases and J 6 bases, with 5 bases left between them. The CDR3 spans 12 residues. Germline CDR1 and CDR2: SGHTA and FQGNSA. The CDR3 spells CASSFQAGELFF. The CDR3 coding sequence is TGTGCCAGCAGCTTCCAAGCCGGGGAGCTGTTTTTT. Drawing the rest from reference TRBV7-2 and TRBJ2-2, the complete variable domain is GAGVSQSPSNKVTEKGKDVELRCDPISGHTALYWYRQSLGQGLEFLIYFQGNSAPDKSGLPSDRFSAERTGGSVSTLTIQRTQQEDSAVYLCASSFQAGELFFGEGSRLTVL.

The chain joins TRBV20-1 to TRBJ2-3, with D unclear. CDR1 is DFQATT and CDR2 is SNEGSKA in the germline V gene (reference sequence). This CDR3 comprises 13 residues. V was pared by 5 bases and J by 5 bases, with 14 bases between. The CDR3 spells CSASASVEDTQYF. The CDR3 nucleotides read TGCAGTGCTTCCGCGTCTGTCGAAGATACGCAGTATTTT.

This clonotype was detected ten times or more. The rearrangement joins TRBV7-8 to TRBJ1-1, with D unresolved. The CDR3 is made up of 13 amino acids. Trimming cost V 6 bases and J 2 bases, with 10 bases left between them. CDR1 and CDR2 from the germline V gene are SGHVS and FQNEAQ. CDR3: CASSPQSNTEAFF. In nucleotides, the CDR3 is TGTGCCAGCAGTCCTCAATCTAACACTGAAGCTTTCTTT.

This clonotype was observed at least ten times. This chain links TRBV12-3 or TRBV12-4 with TRBJ2-2, with 8 bases identical to TRBD2. V trimming: 6 bases; J trimming: 6 bases; junction bases outside the gene matches: 9. This CDR3 has 15 residues. The CDR3, as DNA: TGTGCCAGCAGCCCCAGCGGGAGTAGTCCCGGGGAGCTGTTTTTT. Its translation is CASSPSGSSPGELFF.

This clonotype showed up just a few times. The V and J genes are TRBV29-1 and TRBJ2-3; D is possibly TRBD1 (6 bases). Trimming removed 5 bases from V and 2 bases from J, with 14 bases in between. The CDR3 has 14 residues. CDR1 SQVTM and CDR2 ANQGSEA come from the germline V gene. In DNA, the CDR3 is TGCAGCGTTTGCTACGGACAGCCCACAGATACGCAGTATTTT. Amino acids: CSVCYGQPTDTQYF.

The sample holds many counts of this clonotype. The genes are TRBV6-5 and TRBJ1-1, with D perhaps TRBD1 (5 bases). Germline V gene data show CDR1 as MNHEY and CDR2 as SVGAGI. V shed 6 bases and J shed 4 bases, with 18 bases lying between them. This CDR3 is 15 amino acids long. CDR3 residues: CASRYSYTGTTEAFF. CDR3 bases: TGTGCCAGCAGGTATTCCTACACCGGGACCACTGAAGCTTTCTTT.

This chain joins TRBV12-3 or TRBV12-4 and TRBJ2-7, with TRBD1 matching 9 bases. There are 15 residues in the CDR3. Trimming cost V 6 bases and J 1 base; bases outside gene matches: 7. CDR3 nucleotides: TGTGCCAGCAGCCGCAAGGGACAGGGATCCTACGAGCAGTACTTC. Translating gives CASSRKGQGSYEQYF.

At least ten counts were recorded for this clonotype. This chain joins TRBV7-2 and TRBJ2-5, with 7 bases lining up with TRBD1. The V and J ends lost 0 bases and 7 bases, in that order; junction bases with no gene match: 11. The germline gives CDR1 SGHTA, CDR2 FQGNSA. This CDR3 comprises 16 residues. Written as DNA, the CDR3 is TGTGCCAGCAGCTTAGCGGGGACAGCCCAACGAGGGACCCAGTACTTC. It is translated as CASSLAGTAQRGTQYF.

This clonotype was observed at least ten times. The V and J genes are TRBV11-2 and TRBJ2-1; 7 bases are shared with TRBD2. This CDR3 contains 19 residues. Germline lookup yields CDR1 SGHAT and CDR2 FQNNGV. J was trimmed by 0 bases and V by 5 bases; bases with no gene match: 16. CDR3 DNA sequence: TGTGCCAGCAGCCTTAGGAGGGCCGGAGCGGGGAGCTCCTACAATGAGCAGTTCTTC. As protein: CASSLRRAGAGSSYNEQFF.

This clonotype was seen many times. V usage is TRBV5-1 and J usage is TRBJ2-1, with TRBD1 matching over 8 bases. The junction had 7 bases not matched to a gene; V was cut back by 2 bases and J by 6 bases. Germline CDR1 and CDR2: SGHRS and YFSETQ. CDR3 size: 15 residues. The CDR3 protein is CASSLMTGVVNEQFF. CDR3 bases: TGCGCCAGCAGCTTAATGACAGGGGTGGTCAATGAGCAGTTCTTC.

In its sample, this clonotype was seen many times. The chain employs TRBV7-9 and TRBJ1-2; TRBD1 agrees at 10 bases. Germline CDR1 reads SEHNR; CDR2 reads FQNEAQ (reference sequence). J lost 5 bases, V lost 4 bases, and 4 bases had no gene match. The CDR3 extends over 14 amino acids. The CDR3 DNA is TGTGCCAGCAGCTCCGGGACAGGGGTTTATGGCTACACCTTC. Its protein is CASSSGTGVYGYTF.

This clonotype was found many times. V gene TRBV6-1 combines with J gene TRBJ1-1; 7 bases map to TRBD1. V shed 9 bases, J shed 0 bases, and the junction held 4 bases outside the gene matches. Per germline, CDR1 MNHNS and CDR2 SASEGT. The CDR3 has 13 amino acids. DNA for the CDR3: TGTGCCAGTAGGACAGGACTGAACACTGAAGCTTTCTTT. Amino acid sequence: CASRTGLNTEAFF.

This clonotype was seen ten or more times. The rearrangement links TRBV6-5 to TRBJ1-5, with TRBD1 matching 10 bases. After removal of 6 bases from V and 2 bases from J, the junction contained 7 bases not matched to a gene. There are 16 residues in the CDR3. Per the germline V gene, CDR1 is MNHEY and CDR2 is SVGAGI. CDR3 sequence (DNA): TGTGCCAGCAGATCGACAGGGGGCAGACGCAATCAGCCCCAGCATTTT. It translates to CASRSTGGRRNQPQHF.

This clonotype was observed at least ten times. The J gene is TRBJ2-2, the V gene TRBV20-1; no definite D call. V was cut by 1 base and J by 7 bases, with 7 bases left in between. Germline V gene data show CDR1 as DFQATT and CDR2 as SNEGSKA (reference sequence). This CDR3 region has 12 residues. CDR3 sequence: CSARGVNGELFF. The CDR3 nucleotides are TGCAGTGCTAGAGGTGTTAACGGGGAGCTGTTTTTT.

The chain joins TRBV7-6 to TRBJ2-5; D not certain. The CDR3 runs 13 residues. CDR1 and CDR2 from the germline V gene are SGHVS and FNYEAQ. Trimming cost V 1 base and J 3 bases, with 6 bases left between them. CDR3 DNA: TGTGCCAGCAGCTTAGGGCCCGAAGAGACCCAGTACTTC. Protein sequence: CASSLGPEETQYF.

In its sample, this clonotype was seen many times. The V and J genes are TRBV28 and TRBJ2-5, with TRBD1 as a possible D gene (6 bases). Trimming took off 4 bases at V and 5 bases at J, with 17 bases between the two ends. Germline CDR1 MDHEN, CDR2 SYDVKM. This CDR3 has 15 amino acids. CDR3 sequence (DNA): TGTGCCAGCAGTTCCCTACAGGGTTCTGGGGAGACCCAGTACTTC. Translating gives CASSSLQGSGETQYF.

The rearrangement uses TRBV7-3 and TRBJ2-7, with D perhaps matching TRBD2 (5 bases). Germline loops: CDR1 SGHTA, CDR2 FQGTGA. Trimming pared 0 bases from V and 6 bases from J, leaving 9 bases between. The CDR3 is made up of 13 amino acids. In DNA, the CDR3 is TGTGCCAGCAGCTTAACGAGAGGGAGCGAGCAGTACTTC. It specifies CASSLTRGSEQYF.

This clonotype was detected ten times or more. The genes are TRBV6-1 and TRBJ2-2; D remains unclear. Trimming removed 4 bases at V and 5 bases at J, with 8 bases between. The CDR3 is 13 amino acids. CDR1 MNHNS and CDR2 SASEGT come from the germline V gene. In DNA, the CDR3 is TGTGCCAGCAGTGGGTCTTTTACCGGGGAGCTGTTTTTT. Translating it yields CASSGSFTGELFF.

This clonotype appeared a few times. The rearrangement links TRBV7-3 to TRBJ2-2, with TRBD2 matching 7 bases. Losses at the gene ends were 1 base for V and 5 bases for J; bases not matched to a gene: 7. Germline CDR1 reads SGHTA; CDR2 reads FQGTGA. The CDR3 consists of 16 residues. The CDR3 DNA is TGTGCCAGCAGCTTAATCCCGGGAGGAGGGACCGGGGAGCTGTTTTTT. Translating gives CASSLIPGGGTGELFF.

This clonotype was detected ten times or more. The rearrangement joins TRBV4-1 to TRBJ1-1; D not certain. The germline V and J ends were trimmed by 0 bases and 3 bases, with 17 bases remaining between them. Germline loops: CDR1 MGHRA, CDR2 YSYEKL. The CDR3 is made up of 17 amino acids. CDR3 sequence: CASSQDRRYTNYTEAFF. The CDR3 region has the DNA TGCGCCAGCAGCCAAGATAGGAGATATACAAACTACACTGAAGCTTTCTTT.

On this clonotype: A much larger clonotype is one base distant, so this may be a read error. This chain joins TRBV15 and TRBJ2-1; the match to TRBD2 covers 8 bases. The CDR3 has 15 residues. CDR1 and CDR2 from the germline V gene are LNHNV and YYDKDF (reference sequence). The CDR3 DNA sequence: TGTGTCACCAGCAGAGGCGGGACTAGTCTAGAGGAGCAGTTCTTC. Amino acid sequence: CVTSRGGTSLEEQFF. The full variable domain, rest sourced from reference TRBV15 and TRBJ2-1, is DAMVIQNPRYQVTQFGKPVTLSCSQTLNHNVMYWYQQKSSQAPKLLFHYYDKDFNNEADTPDNFQSRRPNTSFCFLDIRSPGLGDTAMYLCVTSRGGTSLEEQFFGPGTRLTVL.

This clonotype was recorded at least ten times. The chain joins TRBV12-3 or TRBV12-4 to TRBJ2-2; 8 nucleotides match TRBD2. This CDR3 contains 16 residues. V shed 3 bases, J shed 5 bases, and the junction held 8 bases outside the gene matches. CDR3 residues: CASSLVPGRVTGELFF. CDR3 DNA sequence: TGTGCCAGCAGTTTGGTCCCCGGGAGGGTTACCGGGGAGCTGTTTTTT.

A remark on this clonotype: One end of the junction varies from germline; a read error may be responsible. The CDR3 here is CASSGRANDGYNF. As DNA, the CDR3 is TGTGCCAGCAGTGGACGAGCTAACGATGGCTACAACTTC. The chain carries TRBV25-1 and TRBJ1-2; D is undetermined. The CDR3 runs to 13 residues. The germline V gene has CDR1 MGHDK and CDR2 SYGVNS.